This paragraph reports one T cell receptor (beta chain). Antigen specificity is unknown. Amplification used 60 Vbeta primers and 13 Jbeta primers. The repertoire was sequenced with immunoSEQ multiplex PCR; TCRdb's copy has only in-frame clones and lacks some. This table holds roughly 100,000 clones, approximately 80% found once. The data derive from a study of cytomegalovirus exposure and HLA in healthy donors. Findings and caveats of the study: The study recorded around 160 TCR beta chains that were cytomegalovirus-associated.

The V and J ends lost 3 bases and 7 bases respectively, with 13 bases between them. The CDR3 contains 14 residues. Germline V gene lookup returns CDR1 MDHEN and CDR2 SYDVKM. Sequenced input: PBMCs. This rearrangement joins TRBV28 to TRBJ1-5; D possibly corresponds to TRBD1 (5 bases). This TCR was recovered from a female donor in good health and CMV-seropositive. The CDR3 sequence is CASSFRGVRQPQHF. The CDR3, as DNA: TGTGCCAGCAGTTTTCGGGGGGTACGGCAGCCCCAGCATTTT.